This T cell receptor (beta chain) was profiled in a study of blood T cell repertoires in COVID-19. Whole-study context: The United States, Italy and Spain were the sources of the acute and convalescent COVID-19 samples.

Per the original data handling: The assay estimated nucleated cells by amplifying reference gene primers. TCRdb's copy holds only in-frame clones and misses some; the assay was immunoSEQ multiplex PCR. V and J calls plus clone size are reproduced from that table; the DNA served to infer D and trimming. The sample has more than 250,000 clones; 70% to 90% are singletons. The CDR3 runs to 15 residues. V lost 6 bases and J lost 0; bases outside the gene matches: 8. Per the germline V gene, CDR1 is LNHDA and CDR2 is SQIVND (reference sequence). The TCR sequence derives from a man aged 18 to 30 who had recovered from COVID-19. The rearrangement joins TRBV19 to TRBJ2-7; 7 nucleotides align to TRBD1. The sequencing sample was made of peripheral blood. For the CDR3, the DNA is TGTGCCAGTAGCCGAAAGACAGGGAGCTCCTACGAGCAGTACTTC. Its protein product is CASSRKTGSSYEQYF. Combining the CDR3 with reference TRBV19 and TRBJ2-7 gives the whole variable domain DGGITQSPKYLFRKEGQNVTLSCEQNLNHDAMYWYRQDPGQGLRLIYYSQIVNDFQKGDIAEGYSVSREKKESFPLTVTSAQKNPTAFYLCASSRKTGSSYEQYFGPGTRLTVT.